These T cell receptor beta chains were read from a single sample in a study of cytomegalovirus exposure and HLA in healthy donors. Measured with immunoSEQ multiplex PCR; TCRdb has only the in-frame clones, and not every one. The sample has about 70,000 clones, less than 65% seen once. Sample: PBMCs. These receptors originate from a man younger than 40 in good health and CMV-seronegative. Each CDR3 is given with its conserved first and last residue. The D gene is left open where the match is weak. Part of the rows lack a size; the others show once, few, many or a class for expanded clones.

V	size	J	D	DNA	CDR3
TRBV5-4	few	TRBJ2-7	TRBD2	TGTGCCAGCAGCCAAGGACTAGCGGGGGATTACGAGCAGTACTTC	CASSQGLAGDYEQYF
TRBV6-4	-	TRBJ2-4	-	TGTGCCAGCAGAAACCGGCTAGCAGCCAAAAACATTCAGTACTTC	CASRNRLAAKNIQYF
TRBV5-6	few	TRBJ2-7	-	TGTGCCAGCAGCTCCGTTCCCTACGAGCAGTACTTC	CASSSVPYEQYF
TRBV5-8	-	TRBJ1-5	TRBD1	TGTGCCAGCAGCTTGGAGGGGGCAGATTTGGTAGGAGGCAATCAGCCCCAGCATTTT	CASSLEGADLVGGNQPQHF
TRBV6-1	-	TRBJ1-2	-	TGTGCCAGCAGTGAACTCCGGGGAACCTATGGCTACACCTTC	CASSELRGTYGYTF
TRBV6-5	few	TRBJ2-5	-	TGTGCCAGCAGAACTCTAGCGTTTCCAGAGACCCAGTACTTC	CASRTLAFPETQYF
TRBV30	few	TRBJ1-5	TRBD1	TGTGCCTGGGGACAAGGACAGGGGGGTCAGCCCCAGCATTTT	CAWGQGQGGQPQHF
TRBV7-9	-	TRBJ2-7	TRBD1	TGTGCCAGCAGCTTAGGGCCCCGGGACAGGAGTCGTTTC	CASSLGPRDRSRF
TRBV7-9	few	TRBJ2-7	-	TGTGCCAGCAGCTCCGTGACAGGCTCCTACGAGCAGTACTTC	CASSSVTGSYEQYF
TRBV7-6	-	TRBJ2-7	TRBD1	TGTGCCAGCAGCCCCTCAGGGGGTCTTTCCGAGCAGTACTTC	CASSPSGGLSEQYF
TRBV6-4	-	TRBJ1-1	TRBD1	TGTGCCAGCAGCCTCGGGACAGGGGAGCCCACTGAAGCTTTCTTT	CASSLGTGEPTEAFF
TRBV7-9	few	TRBJ2-7	-	TGTGCCAGCAGTTTACAGGGCCTAGCCTACGAGCAGTACTTC	CASSLQGLAYEQYF
TRBV6-1	once	TRBJ1-5	-	TGTGCCAGCAGTGAAGCTATCGGACAGCCCCCAAGGGCCCAGCATTTT	CASSEAIGQPPRAQHF
TRBV19	once	TRBJ1-2	TRBD1	TGTGCCACCCGGACAGGGGTGGACTATGGCTACACCTTC	CATRTGVDYGYTF
TRBV10-3	-	TRBJ2-3	-	TGTGCCATCAGGGACTGGAGGGAGTCGTTCTCGTACACAGATACGCAGTATTTT	CAIRDWRESFSYTDTQYF
TRBV5-4	few	TRBJ2-2	-	TGTGCCAGCAGCTTGTGGGGGGACACCGGGGAGCTGTTTTTT	CASSLWGDTGELFF
TRBV13	-	TRBJ2-7	TRBD1	TGTGCCAGCAGCTCATATCCGAGCATCCGGGACAGTAAGGCCGAGCAGTACTTC	CASSSYPSIRDSKAEQYF
TRBV30	once	TRBJ2-5	TRBD2	TGTGCCTGGAGTGGACTAGCCCTTGGGGAGACCCAGTACTTC	CAWSGLALGETQYF
TRBV28	-	TRBJ2-1	TRBD2	TGTGCCAGCAGTTTGAGGACTAGCGGAAACAATGAGCAGTTCTTC	CASSLRTSGNNEQFF
TRBV10-3	few	TRBJ2-7	-	TGTGCCATCAGTGAGGAGGGAACCGGCGAGCAGTACTTC	CAISEEGTGEQYF
TRBV6-5	few	TRBJ1-1	-	TGTGCCAGCAGTGCAGGGATGAACACTGAAGCTTTCTTT	CASSAGMNTEAFF
TRBV5-1	few	TRBJ2-2	TRBD2	TGCGCCAGCAGATGGAAGCGGGGGAGCACCGGGGAGCTGTTTTTT	CASRWKRGSTGELFF
TRBV16	-	TRBJ2-1	-	TGTGCCAGCAGCCAATGGGGCATTGACAATGAGCAGTTCTTC	CASSQWGIDNEQFF
TRBV7-2	-	TRBJ2-5	TRBD1	TGTGCCAGCAGCTCCCGACAGGGAATACGGGCCCAAGAGACCCAGTACTTC	CASSSRQGIRAQETQYF
TRBV12-5	-	TRBJ1-5	TRBD1	TGTGCTAGTGGTCCGCCGGGACAGGGGGAGGGCAATCAGCCCCAGCATTTT	CASGPPGQGEGNQPQHF
TRBV25-1	-	TRBJ2-5	TRBD1	TGTGCCAGCAGAGGTCAGGGGGATGAGACCCAGTACTTC	CASRGQGDETQYF
TRBV5-8	few	TRBJ2-5	TRBD2	TGTGCCAGCAGCCCCAGACTAGCGGGGGGCCAAGAGACCCAGTACTTC	CASSPRLAGGQETQYF
TRBV5-4	-	TRBJ2-1	TRBD1	TGTGCCAGCAGCTTGGATAGGGGGCTGGATGAGCAGTTCTTC	CASSLDRGLDEQFF